One and the same sample provided the 2 T cell receptor beta chains below, sequenced in a study of shared clonotypes between healthy human individuals. Repertoires were generated with immunoSEQ multiplex PCR, while TCRdb's copy carries only in-frame clones and drops some. The sample includes over 1.5 million clones, 95% to 99% of them seen just once. Specimen: naive CD4+ T cells sorted from blood. The subset was: CD45RA+ positively selected. These TCRs come from a man between 25 and 39 years old in good health.

V and J are TRBV7-9 and TRBJ2-7; D is uncertain. This CDR3 has 13 residues. V was cut by 1 base and J by 5 bases, with 9 bases left in between. Germline CDR1 and CDR2: SEHNR and FQNEAQ (reference sequence). Here the CDR3 DNA reads TGTGCCAGCAGCTTAGGAGCTCTCAACGAGCAGTACTTC. Its protein product is CASSLGALNEQYF.

V gene TRBV5-8 combines with J gene TRBJ2-7; perhaps TRBD1 as D (6 bases). V was clipped by 0 bases and J by 3 bases, with 16 bases between them. The V gene's germline CDR1 is SGHTS and CDR2 YDEGEE. The CDR3 is made up of 16 amino acids. The CDR3 is CASSLGQTGSLYEQYF. The CDR3 DNA reads TGTGCCAGCAGCTTGGGTCAAACAGGGTCTCTCTACGAGCAGTACTTC.